A selection of T cell receptor beta chains follows, all from one sample in a study of tumor and adjacent non-tumor tissue in lung cancer. Each CDR3 protein is one row after TCRdb ran MiXCR on the multiplex PCR reads. The sample holds about 200,000 distinct CDR3 sequences; around 71% are singletons and the top ten take around 27%. The specimen was lung tumor tissue. The receptors shown here come from a man aged 55 to 70 with non-small cell lung cancer. CDR3s include the opening cysteine and the closing phenylalanine or tryptophan. The D gene is left open where the match is weak.

J gene: TRBJ2-3; V gene: TRBV30; D gene: TRBD2; CDR3 protein: CAWTPGLAGDTQYF
J gene: .; V gene: TRBV6-6; D gene: .; CDR3 protein: CASSPRGADQHQYF
J gene: TRBJ1-1; V gene: TRBV11-2; D gene: .; CDR3 protein: CTSSLVGRDTEAIF
J gene: TRBJ2-3; V gene: TRBV20-1; D gene: TRBD2; CDR3 protein: CSARAPGLARTQYF
J gene: TRBJ1-1; V gene: TRBV7-8; D gene: .; CDR3 protein: CVSSLPVRGAEAFF
J gene: TRBJ2-1; V gene: TRBV6-1; D gene: .; CDR3 protein: CASSEAMILNEQFF
J gene: TRBJ1-1; V gene: TRBV6-6; D gene: .; CDR3 protein: CASSYEGPKAFF
J gene: TRBJ2-7; V gene: TRBV29-1; D gene: .; CDR3 protein: CGVEIQGYEQYF
J gene: TRBJ2-1; V gene: TRBV6-1; D gene: .; CDR3 protein: CASSEPEQFF
J gene: TRBJ1-4; V gene: TRBV7-8; D gene: .; CDR3 protein: CASSLRTALNEKQFF
J gene: TRBJ1-2; V gene: TRBV4-2; D gene: TRBD1; CDR3 protein: CASSQAQQGIVGYTF
J gene: TRBJ1-1; V gene: TRBV4-2; D gene: .; CDR3 protein: CASSQGWISGEAFF
J gene: TRBJ2-3; V gene: TRBV11-3; D gene: .; CDR3 protein: CAGSFESLNTDTQYF
J gene: TRBJ2-4; V gene: TRBV30; D gene: .; CDR3 protein: CAWSVRRSVSKNIQYF
J gene: TRBJ1-1; V gene: TRBV20-1; D gene: .; CDR3 protein: CSAREAPMNTEAFF
J gene: TRBJ2-7; V gene: TRBV12-3/TRBV12-4; D gene: .; CDR3 protein: CASSFVGGYEQYF
J gene: TRBJ2-7; V gene: TRBV12-3/TRBV12-4; D gene: TRBD2; CDR3 protein: CASSLSSMDGRESYEQYF
J gene: TRBJ2-2; V gene: TRBV20-1; D gene: .; CDR3 protein: CSARVGGNTGELFF
J gene: TRBJ1-2; V gene: TRBV6-1; D gene: TRBD1; CDR3 protein: CASRFLTGIDVYGYTF
J gene: TRBJ2-1; V gene: TRBV4-2; D gene: TRBD2; CDR3 protein: CASSQEETSGYNEQFF
J gene: TRBJ1-2; V gene: TRBV7-2; D gene: TRBD1; CDR3 protein: CASSPGQGAYGYTF
J gene: TRBJ2-1; V gene: TRBV6-2/TRBV6-3; D gene: TRBD2; CDR3 protein: CASIYIGGSRYEQFF
J gene: TRBJ1-1; V gene: TRBV30; D gene: .; CDR3 protein: CAWTGFNTEAFF
J gene: TRBJ2-6; V gene: TRBV29-1; D gene: .; CDR3 protein: CGAITDRSGANVLTF
J gene: TRBJ2-2; V gene: TRBV7-3; D gene: TRBD2; CDR3 protein: CASSIRPGTSGRVNTGELFF
J gene: TRBJ1-1; V gene: TRBV4-2; D gene: .; CDR3 protein: CVSSQVLINTEAFF
J gene: TRBJ2-5; V gene: TRBV11-3; D gene: .; CDR3 protein: CANSLDLGARKGETQYF
J gene: TRBJ2-7; V gene: TRBV20-1; D gene: .; CDR3 protein: CSARDGKGYEQYF
J gene: TRBJ2-3; V gene: TRBV5-4; D gene: .; CDR3 protein: CASSLPGGDTQYF
J gene: TRBJ2-1; V gene: TRBV20-1; D gene: TRBD2; CDR3 protein: CGVSYGTSFSNEQFF
J gene: TRBJ2-1; V gene: TRBV5-4; D gene: .; CDR3 protein: CAGSLESRRDNEQFF
J gene: TRBJ2-7; V gene: TRBV6-6; D gene: .; CDR3 protein: CASTQRVYEQYF
J gene: TRBJ1-2; V gene: TRBV20-1; D gene: .; CDR3 protein: CSARGPGGYTF
J gene: TRBJ1-5; V gene: TRBV7-8; D gene: .; CDR3 protein: CASSPFVLIRGNQPQHF
J gene: TRBJ2-5; V gene: TRBV4-2; D gene: .; CDR3 protein: CASSQDMSVERRETQYF
J gene: TRBJ2-7; V gene: TRBV4-1; D gene: .; CDR3 protein: CASSQTGAVHEQYF
J gene: TRBJ2-1; V gene: TRBV4-3; D gene: TRBD2; CDR3 protein: CASSHWTSGSDYNEQFF